Below, 9 T cell receptor beta chains from the same sample are listed, as sequenced in a study of blood T cell repertoires in COVID-19. The method was immunoSEQ multiplex PCR; TCRdb's version includes in-frame clones alone and lacks a portion of them. The sample has 180,000 or so clones, less than 85% seen once. The specimen was peripheral blood. These receptors all stem from a man in his forties or fifties who had recovered from COVID-19.

The CDR3 loop reads CASRSGSEKLFF. The CDR3 bases are TGTGCCAGCCGTTCCGGTAGTGAAAAACTGTTTTTT. The gene calls are TRBV11-2 and TRBJ1-4; unclear D gene. Looked up from germline, CDR1 is SGHAT and CDR2 is FQNNGV. V was cut by 8 bases and J by 7 bases, with 11 bases left in between. The CDR3 is 12 residues long.

This clone occurred once. This rearrangement joins TRBV7-3 to TRBJ2-2; 7 bases fit TRBD2. After removal of 2 bases from V and 6 bases from J, the junction contained 3 bases not matched to a gene. Per the germline V gene, CDR1 is SGHTA and CDR2 is FQGTGA. The CDR3 sequence is 14 residues long. CDR3 protein: CASSLGRVAGELFF. The CDR3 region has the DNA TGTGCCAGCAGCTTAGGGAGGGTCGCCGGGGAGCTGTTTTTT.

Details on this clone: One end of the junction does not line up with germline, which may come from a read error. The chain carries TRBV19 and TRBJ1-6; 10 nucleotides line up with TRBD1. The V gene's germline CDR1 is LNHDA and CDR2 SQIVND (reference sequence). CDR3 length equals 15 residues. CDR3 nucleotides: TGTGCCAATAGTATAAGGGGACAGGGGTACTCACCCCTCCACTTT. Its translation is CANSIRGQGYSPLHF.

V and J are TRBV2 and TRBJ2-1; D possibly corresponds to TRBD1 (6 bases). With 6 bases removed from V and 0 bases from J, the gap between germline ends came to 21 bases. Germline V lookup: CDR1 SNHLY, CDR2 FYNNEI. The CDR3 runs 18 residues. The CDR3 DNA is TGTGCCAGCAGCCACCCCCGCTCAGGGGAGAGCTCCTACAATGAGCAGTTCTTC. This sequence encodes CASSHPRSGESSYNEQFF. Combining the CDR3 with reference TRBV2 and TRBJ2-1 gives the whole variable domain EPEVTQTPSHQVTQMGQEVILRCVPISNHLYFYWYRQILGQKVEFLVSFYNNEISEKSEIFDDQFSVERPDGSNFTLKIRSTKLEDSAMYFCASSHPRSGESSYNEQFFGPGTRLTVL.

The genes are TRBV10-3 and TRBJ2-3; 8 nucleotides line up with TRBD1. This CDR3 is 16 amino acids long. CDR1 and CDR2 from the germline V gene are ENHRY and SYGVKD. Trimming took 0 bases from V and 5 from J; bases not matched to a gene: 7. The chain's CDR3 is CAISESPGGALDTQYF. The CDR3 coding sequence is TGTGCCATCAGTGAGTCCCCAGGGGGCGCGTTAGATACGCAGTATTTT.

This chain links TRBV6-5 with TRBJ1-5, with 8 bases aligning to TRBD1. Germline V lookup: CDR1 MNHEY, CDR2 SVGAGI. Trimming removed 6 bases from V and 7 bases from J; junction bases left unmatched: 8. This CDR3 region has 14 residues. CDR3 DNA: TGTGCCAGCAGACCCGACAGGGGCGGGCAGCCCCAGCATTTT. Residues: CASRPDRGGQPQHF.

This chain connects TRBV19 to TRBJ1-2, with D maybe TRBD1 (6 bases). Germline CDR1 is LNHDA and CDR2 is SQIVND (reference sequence). CDR3 size: 15 residues. With 6 bases removed from V and 0 bases from J, the gap between germline ends came to 14 bases. The CDR3 DNA is TGTGCCAGTAGGACAGGCGACGACGCTAACTATGGCTACACCTTC. Protein: CASRTGDDANYGYTF.

The gene calls are TRBV4-2 and TRBJ2-2, with a weak D call TRBD2 (7 bases). There are 17 residues in the CDR3. The germline CDR1 and CDR2 sequences are LGHNA and YNFKEQ. V was pared by 3 bases and J by 4 bases, with 18 bases between. CDR3 residues: CASSQETKGEGTGELFF. The CDR3 DNA follows: TGTGCCAGCAGCCAGGAGACCAAGGGGGAGGGCACCGGGGAGCTGTTTTTT.

This rearrangement joins TRBV2 to TRBJ2-3; 8 bases map to TRBD2. The CDR3 has 15 amino acids. V lost 5 bases and J lost 5; bases outside the gene matches: 9. Germline V gene lookup returns CDR1 SNHLY and CDR2 FYNNEI. The CDR3 DNA reads TGTGCCAGCAGTCGGGGCGGGAGGATGGTAGATACGCAGTATTTT. Translation gives CASSRGGRMVDTQYF.